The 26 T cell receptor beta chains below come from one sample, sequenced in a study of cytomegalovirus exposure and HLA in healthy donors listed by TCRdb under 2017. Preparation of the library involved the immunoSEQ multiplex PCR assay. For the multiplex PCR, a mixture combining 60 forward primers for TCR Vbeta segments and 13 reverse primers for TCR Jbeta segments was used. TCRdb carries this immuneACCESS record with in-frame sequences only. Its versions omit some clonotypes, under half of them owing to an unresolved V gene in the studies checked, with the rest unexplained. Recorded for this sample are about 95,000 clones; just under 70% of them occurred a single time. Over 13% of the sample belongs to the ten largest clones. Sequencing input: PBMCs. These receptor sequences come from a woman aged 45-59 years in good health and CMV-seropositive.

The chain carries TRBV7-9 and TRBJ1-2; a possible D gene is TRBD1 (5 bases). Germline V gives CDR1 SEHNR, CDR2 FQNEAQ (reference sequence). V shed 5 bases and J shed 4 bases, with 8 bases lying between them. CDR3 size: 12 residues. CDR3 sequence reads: CASSPQGYGYTF. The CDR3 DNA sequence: TGTGCCAGCAGCCCCCAGGGCTATGGCTACACCTTC.

CDR3 loop: CASSYRLANTGELFF. In DNA, the CDR3 is TGTGCCAGCAGTTACCGACTAGCGAACACCGGGGAGCTGTTTTTT. V usage is TRBV6-5 and J usage is TRBJ2-2, with D tentatively TRBD2 (6 bases). With 2 bases removed from V and 0 bases from J, the gap between germline ends came to 7 bases. The CDR3 spans 15 residues. Germline-derived CDR1 and CDR2 are MNHEY and SVGAGI.

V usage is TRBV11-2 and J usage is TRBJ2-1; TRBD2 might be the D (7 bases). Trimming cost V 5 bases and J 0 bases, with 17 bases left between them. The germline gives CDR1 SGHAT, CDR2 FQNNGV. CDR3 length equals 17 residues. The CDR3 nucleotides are TGTGCCAGCAGCCCGAGGGGGGGTACCCGCTCCTACAATGAGCAGTTCTTC. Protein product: CASSPRGGTRSYNEQFF. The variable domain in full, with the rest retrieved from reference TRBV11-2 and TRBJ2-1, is EAGVAQSPRYKIIEKRQSVAFWCNPISGHATLYWYQQILGQGPKLLIQFQNNGVVDDSQLPKDRFSAERLKGVDSTLKIQPAKLEDSAVYLCASSPRGGTRSYNEQFFGPGTRLTVL.

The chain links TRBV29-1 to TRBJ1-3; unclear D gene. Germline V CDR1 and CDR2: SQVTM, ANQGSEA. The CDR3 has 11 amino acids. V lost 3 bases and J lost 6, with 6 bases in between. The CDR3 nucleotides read TGCAGCGTTGATCGGGTAAACACCATATATTTT. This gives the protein CSVDRVNTIYF.

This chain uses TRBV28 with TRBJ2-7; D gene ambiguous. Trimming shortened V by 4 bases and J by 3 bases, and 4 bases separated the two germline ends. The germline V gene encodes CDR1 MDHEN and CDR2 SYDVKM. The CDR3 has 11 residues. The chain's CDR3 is CASSSVYEQYF. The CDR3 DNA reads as TGTGCCAGCAGTTCCGTCTACGAGCAGTACTTC.

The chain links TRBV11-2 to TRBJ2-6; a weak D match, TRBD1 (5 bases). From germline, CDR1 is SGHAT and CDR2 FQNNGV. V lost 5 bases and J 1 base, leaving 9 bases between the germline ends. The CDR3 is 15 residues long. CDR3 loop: CASSRRVSGANVLTF. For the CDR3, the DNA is TGTGCCAGCAGCCGCAGGGTTTCTGGGGCCAACGTCCTGACTTTC. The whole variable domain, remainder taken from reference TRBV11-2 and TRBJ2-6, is EAGVAQSPRYKIIEKRQSVAFWCNPISGHATLYWYQQILGQGPKLLIQFQNNGVVDDSQLPKDRFSAERLKGVDSTLKIQPAKLEDSAVYLCASSRRVSGANVLTFGAGSRLTVL.

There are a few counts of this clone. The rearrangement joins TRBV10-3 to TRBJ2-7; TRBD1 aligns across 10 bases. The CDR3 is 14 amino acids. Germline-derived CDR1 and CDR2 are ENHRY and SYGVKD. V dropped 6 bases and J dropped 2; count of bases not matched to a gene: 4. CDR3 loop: CAISIGTGAYEQYF. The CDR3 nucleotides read TGTGCCATCAGCATCGGGACAGGGGCCTACGAGCAGTACTTC.

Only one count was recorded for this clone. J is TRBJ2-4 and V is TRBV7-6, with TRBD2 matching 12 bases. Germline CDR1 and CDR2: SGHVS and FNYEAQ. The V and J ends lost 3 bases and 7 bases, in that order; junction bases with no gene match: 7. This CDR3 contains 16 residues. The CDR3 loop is CASSLGRLAGGNIQYF. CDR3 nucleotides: TGTGCCAGCAGCTTGGGAAGGCTAGCGGGAGGGAACATTCAGTACTTC.

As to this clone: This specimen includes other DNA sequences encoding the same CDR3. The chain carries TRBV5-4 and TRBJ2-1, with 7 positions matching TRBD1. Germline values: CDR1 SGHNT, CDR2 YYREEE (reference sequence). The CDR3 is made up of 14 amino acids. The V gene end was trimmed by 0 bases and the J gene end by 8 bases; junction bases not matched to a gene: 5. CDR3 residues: CASSLGQGGYEQFF. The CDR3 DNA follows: TGTGCCAGCAGCTTGGGACAAGGGGGCTATGAGCAGTTCTTC.

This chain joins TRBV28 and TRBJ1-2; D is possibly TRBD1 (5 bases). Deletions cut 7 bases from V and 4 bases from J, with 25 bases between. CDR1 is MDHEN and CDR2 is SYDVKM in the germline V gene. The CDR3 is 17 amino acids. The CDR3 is CASKRTLLAPGSYGYTF. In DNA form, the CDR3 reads TGTGCCAGCAAAAGGACCCTCTTAGCCCCAGGGTCCTATGGCTACACCTTC.

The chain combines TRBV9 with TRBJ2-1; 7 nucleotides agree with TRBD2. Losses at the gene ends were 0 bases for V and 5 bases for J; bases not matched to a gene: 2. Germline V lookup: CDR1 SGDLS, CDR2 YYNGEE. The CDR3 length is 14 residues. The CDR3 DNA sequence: TGTGCCAGCAGCGTAGCGGGGAGGGACAATGAGCAGTTCTTC. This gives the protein CASSVAGRDNEQFF.

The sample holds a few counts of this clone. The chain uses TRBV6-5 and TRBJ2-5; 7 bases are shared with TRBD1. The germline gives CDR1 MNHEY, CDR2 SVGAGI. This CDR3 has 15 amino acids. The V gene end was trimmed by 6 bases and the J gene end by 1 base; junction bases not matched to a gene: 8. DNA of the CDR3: TGTGCCAGCAGCGCAAATACAGGGGCCCAAGAGACCCAGTACTTC. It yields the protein CASSANTGAQETQYF.

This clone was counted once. The chain's CDR3 is CASSQGPAGAYEQYF. CDR3 DNA sequence: TGTGCCAGCAGCCAAGGGCCAGCGGGAGCATACGAGCAGTACTTC. The rearrangement joins TRBV7-3 to TRBJ2-7; 8 bases are shared with TRBD2. This CDR3 comprises 15 residues. The V gene's germline CDR1 is SGHTA and CDR2 FQGTGA. J lost 4 bases, V lost 5 bases, and 10 bases had no gene match.

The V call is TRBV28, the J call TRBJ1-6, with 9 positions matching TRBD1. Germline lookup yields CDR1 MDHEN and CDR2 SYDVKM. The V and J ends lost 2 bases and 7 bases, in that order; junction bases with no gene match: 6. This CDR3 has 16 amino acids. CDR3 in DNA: TGTGCCAGCAGTTTACCTCCGGGACAGGGCAATTCACCCCTCCACTTT. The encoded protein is CASSLPPGQGNSPLHF.

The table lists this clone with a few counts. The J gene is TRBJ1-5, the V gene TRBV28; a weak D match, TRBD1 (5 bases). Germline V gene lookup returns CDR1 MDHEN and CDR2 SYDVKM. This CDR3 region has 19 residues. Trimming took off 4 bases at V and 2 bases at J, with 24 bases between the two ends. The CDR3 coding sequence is TGTGCCAGCAGTTCCCTGCATTGGCAGGGTAATTCTGGCAATCAGCCCCAGCATTTT. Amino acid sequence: CASSSLHWQGNSGNQPQHF.

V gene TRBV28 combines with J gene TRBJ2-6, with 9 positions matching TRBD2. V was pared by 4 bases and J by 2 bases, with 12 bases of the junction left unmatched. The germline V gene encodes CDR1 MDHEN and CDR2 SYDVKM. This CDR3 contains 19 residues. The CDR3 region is CASSSLWEREEAGANVLTF. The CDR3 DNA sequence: TGTGCCAGCAGTTCCCTCTGGGAGCGGGAGGAGGCTGGGGCCAACGTCCTGACTTTC.

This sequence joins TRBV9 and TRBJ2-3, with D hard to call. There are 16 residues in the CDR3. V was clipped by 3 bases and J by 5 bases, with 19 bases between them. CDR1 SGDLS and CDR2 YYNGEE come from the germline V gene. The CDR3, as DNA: TGTGCCAGCAGCGGAGGCTACACCGAGCTGGGAGATACGCAGTATTTT. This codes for CASSGGYTELGDTQYF.

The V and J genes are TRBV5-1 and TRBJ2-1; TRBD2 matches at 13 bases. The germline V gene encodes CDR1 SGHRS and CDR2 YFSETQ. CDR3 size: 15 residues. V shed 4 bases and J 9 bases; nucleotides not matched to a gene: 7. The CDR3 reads CASSPGLAGVVEQFF. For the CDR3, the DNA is TGCGCCAGCAGCCCCGGACTAGCGGGAGTTGTTGAGCAGTTCTTC.

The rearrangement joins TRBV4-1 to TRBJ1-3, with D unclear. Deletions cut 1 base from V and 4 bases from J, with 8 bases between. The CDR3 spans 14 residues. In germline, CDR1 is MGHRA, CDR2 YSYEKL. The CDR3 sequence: CASSQVGRGNTIYF. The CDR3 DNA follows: TGCGCCAGCAGCCAAGTAGGGAGGGGAAACACCATATATTTT.

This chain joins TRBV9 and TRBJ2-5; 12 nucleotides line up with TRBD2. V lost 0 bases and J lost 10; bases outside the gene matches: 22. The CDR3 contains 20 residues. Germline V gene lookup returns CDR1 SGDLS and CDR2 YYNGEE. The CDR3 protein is CASSVGGCTSGRLNPSGQYF. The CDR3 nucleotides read TGTGCCAGCAGCGTAGGGGGTTGTACTAGCGGGAGGCTTAACCCCAGCGGCCAGTACTTC. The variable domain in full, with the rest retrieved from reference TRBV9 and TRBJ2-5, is DSGVTQTPKHLITATGQRVTLRCSPRSGDLSVYWYQQSLDQGLQFLIQYYNGEERAKGNILERFSAQQFPDLHSELNLSSLELGDSALYFCASSVGGCTSGRLNPSGQYFGPGTRLLVL.

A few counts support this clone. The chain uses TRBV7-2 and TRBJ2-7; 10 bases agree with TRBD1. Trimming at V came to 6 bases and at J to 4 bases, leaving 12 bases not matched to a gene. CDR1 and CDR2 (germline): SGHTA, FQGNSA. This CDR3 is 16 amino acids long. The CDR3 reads CASRTGTGDNAYEQYF. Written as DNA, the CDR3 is TGTGCCAGCAGGACCGGGACAGGGGATAACGCATACGAGCAGTACTTC.

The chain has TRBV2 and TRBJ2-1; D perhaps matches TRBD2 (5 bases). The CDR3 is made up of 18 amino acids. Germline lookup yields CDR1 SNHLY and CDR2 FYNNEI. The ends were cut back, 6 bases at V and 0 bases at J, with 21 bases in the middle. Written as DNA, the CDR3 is TGTGCCAGCAGAACCCGGGCTCTAGCTCAGAGCTCCTACAATGAGCAGTTCTTC. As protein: CASRTRALAQSSYNEQFF.

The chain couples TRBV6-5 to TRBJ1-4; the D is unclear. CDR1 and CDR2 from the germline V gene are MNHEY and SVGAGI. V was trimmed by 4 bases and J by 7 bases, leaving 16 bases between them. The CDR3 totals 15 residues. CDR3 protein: CASSSRWARVEKLFF. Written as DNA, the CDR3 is TGTGCCAGCAGTTCGCGATGGGCGCGTGTTGAAAAACTGTTTTTT.

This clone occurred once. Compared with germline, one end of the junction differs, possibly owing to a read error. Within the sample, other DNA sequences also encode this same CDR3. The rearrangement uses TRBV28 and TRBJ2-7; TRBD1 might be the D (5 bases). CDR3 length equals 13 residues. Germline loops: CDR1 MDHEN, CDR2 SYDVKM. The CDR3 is CATRRGSPYEQYF. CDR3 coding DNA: TGCGCCACCCGAAGGGGTAGTCCCTACGAGCAGTACTTC.

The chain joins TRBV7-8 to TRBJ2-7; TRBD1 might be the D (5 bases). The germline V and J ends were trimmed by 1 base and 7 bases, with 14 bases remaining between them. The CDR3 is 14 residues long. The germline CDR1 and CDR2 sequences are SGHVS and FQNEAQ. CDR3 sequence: CASSLEGAGSEQYF. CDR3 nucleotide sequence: TGTGCCAGCAGCTTAGAAGGGGCAGGGTCGGAGCAGTACTTC.

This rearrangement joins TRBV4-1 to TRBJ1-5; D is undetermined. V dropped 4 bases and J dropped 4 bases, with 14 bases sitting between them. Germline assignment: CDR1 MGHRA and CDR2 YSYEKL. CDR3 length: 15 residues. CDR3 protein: CASSPAAGGNQPQHF. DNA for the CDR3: TGCGCCAGCAGCCCGGCGGCTGGAGGTAATCAGCCCCAGCATTTT.